Listed below are T cell receptor beta chains from one sample, sequenced in a study of T cell repertoires in cytomegalovirus infection. MiXCR was run by TCRdb on the reads, yielding one entry per CDR3 protein. The repertoire holds around 260,000 distinct CDR3 sequences, 25% seen once, with 14% in the top ten. Sample: PBMCs. The receptors derive from a human donor in good health (CMV status not recorded). Some clones in this sample may be carry-over from other donors' samples. CDR3s include the opening cysteine and the closing phenylalanine or tryptophan. A D gene is named only where the DNA matches it firmly. Size tells how often a clone was seen (once, few, many) or the class of an expanded clone, and some rows leave it out.

clone size	D gene	V gene	J gene	CDR3 DNA	CDR3 protein
.	.	TRBV28	TRBJ1-6	TGTGCCACCCGTGGGAGTTCACCCCTCCACTTT	CATRGSSPLHF
.	TRBD1	TRBV20-1	TRBJ2-1	TGCAGTGCTAGAGATGGGGGGGGAGGGACAGGGGCCTACAATGAGCAGTTCTTC	CSARDGGGGTGAYNEQFF
few	.	TRBV6-1	TRBJ2-1	TGTGCCAGCAGTGAAGCTAATTCCGAGCAGTTCTTC	CASSEANSEQFF
.	TRBD1	TRBV19	TRBJ2-6	TGTGCCACGGACAGGGGTGCCTCTGGGGCCAACGTCCTGACTTTC	CATDRGASGANVLTF
.	TRBD1	TRBV5-4	TRBJ2-1	TGTGCCAGCAGCCTGACAGGGGTGGATATGGATGAGCAGTTCTTC	CASSLTGVDMDEQFF
.	.	TRBV11-2	TRBJ1-1	TGTGCCAGCAGCCCCAGTAGGGGTGGCACTGAAGCTTTCTTT	CASSPSRGGTEAFF
few	.	TRBV23-1	TRBJ2-3	TGCGCCAGCAGTCAACCAGGGAACACAGATACGCAGTATTTT	CASSQPGNTDTQYF
few	TRBD1	TRBV28	TRBJ2-6	TGTGCCAGCAGCCCAGGGGGTAACTCTGGGGCCAACGTCCTGACTTTC	CASSPGGNSGANVLTF
.	.	TRBV25-1	TRBJ2-7	TGTGCCAGCAGTGAATGGAGTAAAAGCTCCTACGAGCAGTACTTC	CASSEWSKSSYEQYF
many	.	TRBV7-2	TRBJ2-5	TGTGCCAGCGAGAGGCAGGGGCCGGAGACCCAGTACTTC	CASERQGPETQYF
many	.	TRBV7-7	TRBJ1-1	TGTGCTAGCAGCGAATTCAGGGGCGCCACTGAAGCTTTCTTT	CASSEFRGATEAFF
few	.	TRBV6-5	TRBJ1-4	TGTGCCAGCAGTTACACCACGGGGGCGACTAATGAAAAACTGTTTTTT	CASSYTTGATNEKLFF
once	.	TRBV4-1	TRBJ1-2	TGCGCCAGCAGCCAAGATGTGGGGGCTAGCTATGGCTACACCTTC	CASSQDVGASYGYTF
many	.	TRBV7-9	TRBJ1-2	TGTGCCAGCAGCGAGGACCCAGCTAACTATGGCTACACCTTC	CASSEDPANYGYTF
many	.	TRBV7-2	TRBJ1-1	TGTGCCAGCAGCTTGAATGGGAGGAACACTGAAGCTTTCTTT	CASSLNGRNTEAFF
many	.	TRBV7-2	TRBJ2-4	TGTGCCAGCAGCCGCGGCAGGGGTCTGGAAAACATTCAGTACTTC	CASSRGRGLENIQYF
.	TRBD2	TRBV18	TRBJ2-5	TGTGCCAGCTCACAAGCGGGGGCGCAAGAGACCCAGTACTTC	CASSQAGAQETQYF
few	.	TRBV20-1	TRBJ1-5	TGCAGTGCTAGGGGGGCGTTGGGGGAGCGAGGTAATCAGCCCCAGCATTTT	CSARGALGERGNQPQHF
few	TRBD2	TRBV28	TRBJ2-3	TGTGCCAGCAGCTCTAGCGGGGAAAGCACAGATACGCAGTATTTT	CASSSSGESTDTQYF
.	.	TRBV20-1	TRBJ1-5	TGCAGTGCTAGCGGGACCTATCAGCCCCAGCATTTT	CSASGTYQPQHF
many	.	TRBV7-2	TRBJ2-1	TGTGCCAGCAGCTTCGTTTTCAATGAGCAGTTCTTC	CASSFVFNEQFF
.	.	TRBV20-1	TRBJ2-3	TGCAGTGCGCGTATGGACGGCGATACGCAGTATTTT	CSARMDGDTQYF
.	TRBD2	TRBV29-1	TRBJ2-5	TGCAGCGTTGGGACTAGCGGCCAAGAGACCCAGTACTTC	CSVGTSGQETQYF
.	.	TRBV20-1	TRBJ2-4	TGCAGTGCTAGAGAACCCGTTGGCGTTGAGGTCAAAAACATTCAGTACTTC	CSAREPVGVEVKNIQYF
.	TRBD1	TRBV10-1	TRBJ2-5	TGCGCCAGCAGCTCACAGGGGGCAGAGACCCGGTACTTC	CASSSQGAETRYF
many	.	TRBV7-9	TRBJ2-1	TGTGCCAGCAGCTTAAGACAGATCTACAATGAGCAGTTCTTC	CASSLRQIYNEQFF
.	.	TRBV30	TRBJ1-2	TGTGCCTGGAGTCGGAATGGCTACACCTTC	CAWSRNGYTF
.	TRBD2	TRBV19	TRBJ2-3	TGTGCCAGTACCCCAATGTCGGCTAGCGGGGTGGATACGCAGTATTTT	CASTPMSASGVDTQYF
.	TRBD1	TRBV5-4	TRBJ2-7	TGTGCCAGCAGCTCTAAAGGGACAGGGACCTATGCGCGAGAGCAGTACTTC	CASSSKGTGTYAREQYF
few	.	TRBV6-1	TRBJ1-3	TGTGCCAGCAGTAAACACAGGGAAACTGGAAACACCATATATTTT	CASSKHRETGNTIYF
few	TRBD2	TRBV10-3	TRBJ2-3	TGTGCCATCAGTGAATTGGGACTAGGTGGGGACACAGATACGCAGTATTTT	CAISELGLGGDTDTQYF
.	.	TRBV5-5	TRBJ1-5	TGTGCCAGCAGCTTCACGGGGAGGGCCAATCAGCCCCAGCATTTT	CASSFTGRANQPQHF